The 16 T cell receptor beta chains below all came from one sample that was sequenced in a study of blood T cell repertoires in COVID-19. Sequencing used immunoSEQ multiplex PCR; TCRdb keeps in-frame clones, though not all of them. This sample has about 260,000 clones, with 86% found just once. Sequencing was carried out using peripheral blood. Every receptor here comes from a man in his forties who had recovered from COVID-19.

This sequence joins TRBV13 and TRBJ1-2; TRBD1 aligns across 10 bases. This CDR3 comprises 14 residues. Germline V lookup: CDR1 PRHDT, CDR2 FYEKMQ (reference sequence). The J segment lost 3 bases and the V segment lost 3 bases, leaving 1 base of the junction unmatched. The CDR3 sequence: CASSLDRGDYGYTF. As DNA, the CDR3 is TGTGCCAGCAGCTTGGACAGGGGGGACTATGGCTACACCTTC.

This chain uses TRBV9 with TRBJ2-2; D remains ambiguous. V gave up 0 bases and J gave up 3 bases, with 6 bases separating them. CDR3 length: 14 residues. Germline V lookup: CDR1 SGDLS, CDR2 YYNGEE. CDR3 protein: CASSVVGDTGELFF. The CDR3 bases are TGTGCCAGCAGCGTAGTGGGCGACACCGGGGAGCTGTTTTTT.

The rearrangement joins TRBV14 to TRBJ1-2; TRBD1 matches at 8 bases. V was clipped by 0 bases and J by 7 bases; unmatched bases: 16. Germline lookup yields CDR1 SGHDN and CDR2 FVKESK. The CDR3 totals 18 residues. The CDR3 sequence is CASSQEGRGRFTNFGYTF. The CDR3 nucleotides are TGTGCCAGCAGCCAAGAAGGCAGGGGGCGATTTACTAATTTTGGCTACACCTTC.

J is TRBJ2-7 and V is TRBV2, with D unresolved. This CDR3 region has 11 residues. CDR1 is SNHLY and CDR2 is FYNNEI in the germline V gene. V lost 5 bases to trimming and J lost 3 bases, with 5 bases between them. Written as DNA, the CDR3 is TGTGCCAGCAGTCGTCTCTACGAGCAGTACTTC. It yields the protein CASSRLYEQYF.

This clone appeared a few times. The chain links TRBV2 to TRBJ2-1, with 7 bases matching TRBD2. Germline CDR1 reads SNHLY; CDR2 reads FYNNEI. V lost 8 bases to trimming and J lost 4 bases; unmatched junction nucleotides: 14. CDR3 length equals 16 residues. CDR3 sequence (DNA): TGTGCCAGCTCGAAAAGTTGGGCTAGCGGTTACAATGAGCAGTTCTTC. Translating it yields CASSKSWASGYNEQFF.

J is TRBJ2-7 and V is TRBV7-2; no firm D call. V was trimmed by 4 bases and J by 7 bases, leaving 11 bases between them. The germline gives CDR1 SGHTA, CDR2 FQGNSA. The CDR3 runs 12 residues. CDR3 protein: CASSSDFSEQYF. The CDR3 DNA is TGTGCCAGCAGCTCAGACTTTTCGGAGCAGTACTTC.

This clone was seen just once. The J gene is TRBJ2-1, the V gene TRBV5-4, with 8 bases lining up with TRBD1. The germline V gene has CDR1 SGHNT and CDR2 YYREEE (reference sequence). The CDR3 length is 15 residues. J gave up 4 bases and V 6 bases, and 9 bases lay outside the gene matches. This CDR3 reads CASNPGQVSYNEQFF. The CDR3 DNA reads TGTGCCAGCAACCCGGGACAGGTGTCTTACAATGAGCAGTTCTTC.

Written as DNA, the CDR3 is TGTGCCAGCTCACCCGATAACCCTACGGGACAGGGTGGCTATGGCTACACCTTC. Residues: CASSPDNPTGQGGYGYTF. This chain links TRBV18 with TRBJ1-2, with 9 bases fitting TRBD1. After removal of 3 bases from V and 4 bases from J, the junction contained 15 bases not matched to a gene. Germline loops: CDR1 KGHSH, CDR2 LQKENI. This CDR3 has 18 residues.

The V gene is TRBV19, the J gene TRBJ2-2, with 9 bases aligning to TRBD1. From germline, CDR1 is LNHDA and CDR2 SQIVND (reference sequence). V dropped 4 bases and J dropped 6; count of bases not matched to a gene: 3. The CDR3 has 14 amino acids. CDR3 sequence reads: CASSRTGEAGELFF. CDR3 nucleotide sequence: TGTGCCAGTAGTAGGACAGGGGAAGCCGGGGAGCTGTTTTTT.

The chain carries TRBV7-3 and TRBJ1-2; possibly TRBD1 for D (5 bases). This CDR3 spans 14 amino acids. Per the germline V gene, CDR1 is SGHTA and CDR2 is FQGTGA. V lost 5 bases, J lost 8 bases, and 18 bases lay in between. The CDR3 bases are TGTGCCAGCAGCCCCAATTGGGGGGGAAGGGGCTACACCTTC. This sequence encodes CASSPNWGGRGYTF.

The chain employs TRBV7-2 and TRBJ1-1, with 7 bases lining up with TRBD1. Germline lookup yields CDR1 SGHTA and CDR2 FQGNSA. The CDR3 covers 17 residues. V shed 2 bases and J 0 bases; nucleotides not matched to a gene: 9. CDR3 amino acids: CASSLLPGQRLNTEAFF. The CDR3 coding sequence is TGTGCCAGCAGCTTACTCCCGGGACAGAGACTGAACACTGAAGCTTTCTTT.

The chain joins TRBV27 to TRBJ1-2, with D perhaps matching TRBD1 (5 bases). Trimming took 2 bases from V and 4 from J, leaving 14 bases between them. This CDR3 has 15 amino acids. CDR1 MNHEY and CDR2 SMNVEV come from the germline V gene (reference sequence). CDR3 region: CASSLEGLRSYGYTF. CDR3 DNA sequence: TGTGCCAGCAGTTTAGAGGGACTGAGGAGCTATGGCTACACCTTC.

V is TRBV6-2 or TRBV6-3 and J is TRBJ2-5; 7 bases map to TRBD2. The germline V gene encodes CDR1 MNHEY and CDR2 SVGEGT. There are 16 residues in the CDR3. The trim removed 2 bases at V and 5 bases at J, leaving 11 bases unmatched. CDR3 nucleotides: TGTGCCAGCAGTTACGGGTTCGAGCGGGGCTCGGAGACCCAGTACTTC. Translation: CASSYGFERGSETQYF.

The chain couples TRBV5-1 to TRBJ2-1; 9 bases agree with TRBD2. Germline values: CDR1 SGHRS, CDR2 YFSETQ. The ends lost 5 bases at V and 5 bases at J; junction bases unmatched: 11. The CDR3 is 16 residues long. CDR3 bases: TGCGCCAGCAGAGCTTCAAGCGGGGGGTTCGACAATGAGCAGTTCTTC. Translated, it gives CASRASSGGFDNEQFF. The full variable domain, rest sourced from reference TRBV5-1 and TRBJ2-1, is KAGVTQTPRYLIKTRGQQVTLSCSPISGHRSVSWYQQTPGQGLQFLFEYFSETQRNKGNFPGRFSGRQFSNSRSEMNVSTLELGDSALYLCASRASSGGFDNEQFFGPGTRLTVL.

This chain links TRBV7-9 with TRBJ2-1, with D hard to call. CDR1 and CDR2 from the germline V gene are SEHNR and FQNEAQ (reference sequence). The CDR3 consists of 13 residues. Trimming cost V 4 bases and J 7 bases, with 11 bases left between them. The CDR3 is CASSSIPANEQFF. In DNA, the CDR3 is TGTGCCAGCAGCTCGATACCTGCGAATGAGCAGTTCTTC. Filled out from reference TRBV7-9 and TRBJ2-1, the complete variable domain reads DTGVSQNPRHKITKRGQNVTFRCDPISEHNRLYWYRQTLGQGPEFLTYFQNEAQLEKSRLLSDRFSAERPKGSFSTLEIQRTEQGDSAMYLCASSSIPANEQFFGPGTRLTVL.

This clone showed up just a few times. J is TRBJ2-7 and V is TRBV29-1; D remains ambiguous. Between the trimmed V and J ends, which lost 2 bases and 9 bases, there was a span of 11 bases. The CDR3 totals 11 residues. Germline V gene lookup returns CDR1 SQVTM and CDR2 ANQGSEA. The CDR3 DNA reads TGCAGCGTTGAACTCGAGAGGAGGCAGTACTTC. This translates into CSVELERRQYF.